The 17 T cell receptor beta chains listed next were all sequenced from one sample in a study of blood T cell repertoires in COVID-19. Libraries were prepared by immunoSEQ multiplex PCR; TCRdb keeps only in-frame clonotypes and omits some of them. The table shows 95,000 to 150,000 clones, with approximately 80% occurring only once. Sequencing was performed on peripheral blood. The receptors were sampled from a woman aged 70-85 years with acute or convalescent COVID-19.

The V gene is TRBV5-1, the J gene TRBJ2-1, with D possibly TRBD2 on 5 matching bases. Per germline, CDR1 SGHRS and CDR2 YFSETQ. Trimming left V 2 bases short and J 0 bases short, with 9 bases between. The CDR3 runs 15 residues. CDR3 sequence: CASSFSGSSYNEQFF. The CDR3 DNA follows: TGCGCCAGCAGCTTCAGCGGAAGCTCCTACAATGAGCAGTTCTTC. Based on the CDR3 plus reference TRBV5-1 and TRBJ2-1, the full variable domain is KAGVTQTPRYLIKTRGQQVTLSCSPISGHRSVSWYQQTPGQGLQFLFEYFSETQRNKGNFPGRFSGRQFSNSRSEMNVSTLELGDSALYLCASSFSGSSYNEQFFGPGTRLTVL.

This chain links TRBV7-3 with TRBJ1-3; a possible D gene is TRBD1 (6 bases). The CDR3 runs to 14 residues. Germline V gives CDR1 SGHTA, CDR2 FQGTGA. V gave up 5 bases and J gave up 4 bases, with 12 bases separating them. The DNA for the CDR3 is TGTGCCAGCAGCCTCTACGGACAGGGAAACACCATATATTTT. Protein product: CASSLYGQGNTIYF.

The chain has TRBV2 and TRBJ1-4, with D uncertain. The CDR3 length is 16 residues. V dropped 7 bases and J dropped 1 base, with 16 bases sitting between them. Germline loops: CDR1 SNHLY, CDR2 FYNNEI. The CDR3 here is CASTTGFPGTNEKLFF. Here the CDR3 DNA reads TGTGCCAGCACCACGGGGTTCCCTGGAACTAATGAAAAACTGTTTTTT. Using reference TRBV2 and TRBJ1-4 for the parts outside the CDR3, the full variable domain is EPEVTQTPSHQVTQMGQEVILRCVPISNHLYFYWYRQILGQKVEFLVSFYNNEISEKSEIFDDQFSVERPDGSNFTLKIRSTKLEDSAMYFCASTTGFPGTNEKLFFGSGTQLSVL.

This clone was counted only a few times. CDR3 bases: TGTGCCAGCAGCCCACAACTGGGACAGGCTGACTATGGCTACACCTTC. This codes for CASSPQLGQADYGYTF. The chain uses TRBV11-3 and TRBJ1-2; 8 bases align to TRBD1. After removal of 5 bases from V and 3 bases from J, the junction contained 11 bases not matched to a gene. CDR1 is SGHNT, CDR2 YENEEA, per germline. CDR3 length: 16 amino acids.

The chain links TRBV7-9 to TRBJ1-3; D not resolved. This CDR3 spans 15 amino acids. Between the trimmed V and J ends, which lost 6 bases and 9 bases, there was a span of 21 bases. Looked up from germline, CDR1 is SEHNR and CDR2 is FQNEAQ (reference sequence). Here the CDR3 reads CASRLETGSLGTIYF. The CDR3 nucleotides read TGTGCCAGCAGGCTGGAGACGGGGTCGTTAGGCACCATATATTTT.

The chain carries TRBV27 and TRBJ1-1; the D is unclear. The V gene's germline CDR1 is MNHEY and CDR2 SMNVEV (reference sequence). The germline V and J ends were trimmed by 5 bases and 0 bases, with 13 bases remaining between them. The CDR3 totals 15 residues. The CDR3 spells CASSLYIGMNTEAFF. The DNA of the CDR3 is TGTGCCAGCAGTCTTTATATCGGGATGAACACTGAAGCTTTCTTT.

This clone appeared once. The chain combines TRBV5-5 with TRBJ2-3; 8 bases map to TRBD1. Germline V gene lookup returns CDR1 SGHKS and CDR2 YYEKEE (reference sequence). J lost 6 bases, V lost 5 bases, and 14 bases had no gene match. CDR3 length equals 16 residues. CDR3 coding DNA: TGTGCCAGCAGGTGGAAGGACAGGGAAAGAAAGGATACGCAGTATTTT. Its protein is CASRWKDRERKDTQYF.

The rearrangement joins TRBV5-1 to TRBJ2-5, with D perhaps TRBD1 (6 bases). The V gene lost 2 bases and the J gene lost 6 bases, with 14 bases spanning the gap. Germline V lookup: CDR1 SGHRS, CDR2 YFSETQ. CDR3 length equals 14 residues. CDR3 in amino acids: CASSFNRDIKTQYF. CDR3 coding DNA: TGCGCCAGCAGCTTTAACAGGGATATCAAGACCCAGTACTTC.

This chain uses TRBV6-5 with TRBJ2-1; 7 positions agree with TRBD2. The CDR3 consists of 13 residues. Losses at the gene ends were 11 bases for V and 8 bases for J; bases not matched to a gene: 12. Germline V gives CDR1 MNHEY, CDR2 SVGAGI. The CDR3 reads CAWGGESWDEQFF. CDR3 coding DNA: TGTGCCTGGGGGGGGGAGTCTTGGGATGAGCAGTTCTTC.

The chain links TRBV27 to TRBJ1-2; TRBD1 is a possible D gene (6 bases). Germline V gene data show CDR1 as MNHEY and CDR2 as SMNVEV (reference sequence). The CDR3 runs to 16 residues. Trimming cost V 6 bases and J 1 base, with 18 bases left between them. CDR3 in amino acids: CASSPGGGNYNYGYTF. The CDR3 DNA reads as TGTGCCAGCAGCCCGGGAGGGGGTAATTATAACTATGGCTACACCTTC.

The chain joins TRBV18 to TRBJ1-4, with 9 bases aligning to TRBD1. Per the germline V gene, CDR1 is KGHSH and CDR2 is LQKENI. This CDR3 region has 15 residues. The V and J ends lost 0 bases and 5 bases, in that order; junction bases with no gene match: 1. The CDR3 spells CASSPPGTGNEKLFF. CDR3 bases: TGTGCCAGCTCACCACCCGGGACAGGGAATGAAAAACTGTTTTTT. Based on the CDR3 plus reference TRBV18 and TRBJ1-4, the full variable domain is NAGVMQNPRHLVRRRGQEARLRCSPMKGHSHVYWYRQLPEEGLKFMVYLQKENIIDESGMPKERFSAEFPKEGPSILRIQQVVRGDSAAYFCASSPPGTGNEKLFFGSGTQLSVL.

The gene calls are TRBV7-7 and TRBJ2-1, with D maybe TRBD1 (5 bases). The CDR3 contains 17 residues. Germline assignment: CDR1 SSHAT and CDR2 FNYEAQ (reference sequence). Trimming took off 4 bases at V and 8 bases at J, with 24 bases between the two ends. The CDR3 sequence: CASSYPSPRALQDEQFF. The CDR3 DNA reads TGTGCCAGCAGCTACCCGTCTCCACGAGCCCTACAGGATGAGCAGTTCTTC.

The count of this clone is one. The chain recombines TRBV5-1 with TRBJ1-2, with 8 bases matching TRBD1. Looked up from germline, CDR1 is SGHRS and CDR2 is YFSETQ. Trimming at V came to 0 bases and at J to 8 bases, leaving 9 bases not matched to a gene. The CDR3 consists of 15 residues. The CDR3 DNA sequence: TGCGCCAGCAGCTTGGAGACAGGGGAAGGGGAGGGCTACACCTTC. Its protein product is CASSLETGEGEGYTF.

The genes are TRBV3-1 (or the pseudogene TRBV3-2) and TRBJ2-7; 9 bases line up with TRBD1. Trimming cost V 7 bases and J 7 bases; bases outside gene matches: 14. The CDR3 runs to 15 residues. Germline V gene data show CDR1 as LGHDT and CDR2 as YNNKEL (reference sequence). The CDR3 nucleotides read TGTGCCAGCACCTCTACCGGGACAGGGAGTTATGAGCAGTACTTC. It translates to CASTSTGTGSYEQYF.

A remark on this clone: Distinct nucleotide sequences in the sample also encode this CDR3. This rearrangement joins TRBV5-1 to TRBJ2-2; D is unresolved. Germline V gene data show CDR1 as SGHRS and CDR2 as YFSETQ. Deletions cut 5 bases from V and 4 bases from J, with 9 bases between. The CDR3 covers 13 residues. The CDR3 sequence is CASRSPGTGELFF. In nucleotides, the CDR3 is TGCGCCAGCAGGAGCCCCGGCACCGGGGAGCTGTTTTTT.

V gene TRBV18 combines with J gene TRBJ2-2, with 7 bases fitting TRBD1. CDR1 is KGHSH, CDR2 LQKENI, per germline. J lost 4 bases, V lost 3 bases, and 2 bases had no gene match. The CDR3 spans 14 residues. The CDR3 DNA sequence: TGTGCCAGCTCACCGGGACAGACCACCGGGGAGCTGTTTTTT. Translation: CASSPGQTTGELFF. Looking up the rest from reference TRBV18 and TRBJ2-2 gives the full variable domain: NAGVMQNPRHLVRRRGQEARLRCSPMKGHSHVYWYRQLPEEGLKFMVYLQKENIIDESGMPKERFSAEFPKEGPSILRIQQVVRGDSAAYFCASSPGQTTGELFFGEGSRLTVL.

This clone showed up just a few times. J is TRBJ1-1 and V is TRBV4-1; no reliable D call. Per germline, CDR1 MGHRA and CDR2 YSYEKL. The CDR3 is made up of 15 amino acids. V lost 1 base to trimming and J lost 1 base, with 10 bases between them. In nucleotides, the CDR3 is TGCGCCAGCAGCCAAGTCGTGACAACGAACACTGAAGCTTTCTTT. Its translation: CASSQVVTTNTEAFF.